This entry lists 8 T cell receptor beta chains sequenced from one sample in a study of T cell repertoires in cytomegalovirus infection. TCRdb reprocessed the reads with MiXCR, giving one entry per CDR3 protein. The sample yields roughly 720,000 distinct CDR3 sequences, about 40% seen once. Sequencing used PBMCs. Source of these receptors: a human donor in good health (CMV status not recorded). Some clones in this sample may be carry-over from other donors' samples.

CDR3 region: CASSESDRGLLEQPQHF. The CDR3 DNA reads TGCGCCAGCAGTGAGTCGGACAGGGGGCTACTAGAACAGCCCCAGCATTTT. The V gene is TRBV10-2, the J gene TRBJ1-5, with 11 bases matching TRBD1. The V gene end was trimmed by 0 bases and the J gene end by 7 bases; junction bases not matched to a gene: 8. Germline CDR1 reads WSHSY; CDR2 reads SAAADI. CDR3 length: 17 residues.

This clonotype showed up just a few times. The genes are TRBV11-2 and TRBJ1-1; D is perhaps TRBD1 (5 bases). Germline V gives CDR1 SGHAT, CDR2 FQNNGV. CDR3 length: 15 residues. The V end was cut by 0 bases, the J end by 4 bases, with 12 bases between. CDR3 bases: TGTGCCAGCAGCTTAGATGGCGGGGGGTCCACTGAAGCTTTCTTT. Translation: CASSLDGGGSTEAFF.

The chain combines TRBV29-1 with TRBJ2-5, with 9 bases identical to TRBD1. Germline CDR1 reads SQVTM; CDR2 reads ANQGSEA. The CDR3 has 15 amino acids. V shed 4 bases and J 1 base; nucleotides not matched to a gene: 7. The CDR3 region has the DNA TGCAGCGTTGGCGGGGACAGGGATATCCAAGAGACCCAGTACTTC. This gives the protein CSVGGDRDIQETQYF. Supplemented by reference TRBV29-1 and TRBJ2-5, the full variable domain reads SAVISQKPSRDICQRGTSLTIQCQVDSQVTMMFWYRQQPGQSLTLIATANQGSEATYESGFVIDKFPISRPNLTFSTLTVSNMSPEDSSIYLCSVGGDRDIQETQYFGPGTRLLVL.

This clonotype was picked up a small number of times. The chain combines TRBV10-3 with TRBJ2-5, with TRBD2 matching 14 bases. CDR1 is ENHRY and CDR2 is SYGVKD in the germline V gene. The CDR3 runs to 13 residues. V trimming: 10 bases; J trimming: 4 bases; junction bases outside the gene matches: 2. The CDR3 reads CATGLAGGETQYF. The DNA of the CDR3 is TGTGCCACCGGACTAGCGGGAGGAGAGACCCAGTACTTC.

This chain connects TRBV28 to TRBJ2-3; a possible D gene is TRBD2 (7 bases). Looked up from germline, CDR1 is MDHEN and CDR2 is SYDVKM. This CDR3 spans 15 amino acids. V lost 2 bases and J lost 1, with 10 bases in between. The CDR3 DNA is TGTGCCAGCAGTTTACGGGGGGCTGGCACAGATACGCAGTATTTT. It yields the protein CASSLRGAGTDTQYF.

This clonotype was observed many times. The gene calls are TRBV19 and TRBJ2-3, with TRBD2 identical over 15 bases. Looked up from germline, CDR1 is LNHDA and CDR2 is SQIVND (reference sequence). The CDR3 covers 18 residues. The J segment lost 0 bases and the V segment lost 8 bases, leaving 9 bases of the junction unmatched. The CDR3 DNA follows: TGTGCCAGTGCTCCGGGACTAGCGGGGGGCATTAGCACAGATACGCAGTATTTT. Translated, it gives CASAPGLAGGISTDTQYF.

This clonotype has more than one count but fewer than ten. This sequence joins TRBV11-2 and TRBJ2-7, with TRBD2 matching over 10 bases. V was pared by 6 bases and J by 3 bases, with 5 bases of the junction left unmatched. CDR3 length: 14 amino acids. Germline V gives CDR1 SGHAT, CDR2 FQNNGV. Here the CDR3 DNA reads TGTGCCAGCAGATCCTTAGCGGGAGGCTACGAGCAGTACTTC. Protein sequence: CASRSLAGGYEQYF.

This clonotype was observed once. The chain recombines TRBV20-1 with TRBJ2-7; D ambiguous. This CDR3 spans 12 amino acids. Germline V gives CDR1 DFQATT, CDR2 SNEGSKA (reference sequence). V lost 5 bases to trimming and J lost 1 base, with 9 bases between them. The CDR3 region is CSAHRGSYEQYF. For the CDR3, the DNA is TGCAGTGCTCATAGAGGATCCTACGAGCAGTACTTC.